These 10 T cell receptor beta chains originate from one sample sequenced in a study of cytomegalovirus exposure and HLA in healthy donors. Use of 60 Vbeta and 13 Jbeta primers characterized the PCR. The data were produced by immunoSEQ multiplex PCR, yet TCRdb's version contains in-frame clones alone and is incomplete. This repertoire shows some 120,000 clones, approximately 77% found once; its top ten account for around 1.8%. Sequenced input: PBMCs. These receptors came from a man aged 18 to 35 in good health and CMV-seronegative.

This clone was seen a few times. The V gene is TRBV29-1, the J gene TRBJ1-1; 7 bases fit TRBD1. Germline V gene lookup returns CDR1 SQVTM and CDR2 ANQGSEA. V was clipped by 7 bases and J by 1 base; unmatched bases: 3. The CDR3 loop spans 12 amino acids. CDR3 nucleotide sequence: TGCAGCGCCCGGGACAGGAACACTGAAGCTTTCTTT. Its translation is CSARDRNTEAFF.

CDR3 sequence: CASSGGFSGGGEQYF. The CDR3 nucleotides are TGTGCCAGCAGTGGAGGATTCTCGGGGGGGGGCGAGCAGTACTTC. The chain recombines TRBV6-1 with TRBJ2-7, with TRBD2 matching over 8 bases. With V trimmed by 4 bases and J by 6 bases, 11 bases remained unmatched. The CDR3 runs 15 residues. Germline V gives CDR1 MNHNS, CDR2 SASEGT.

The CDR3 coding sequence is TGCGCCAGCAGCTTGGACAGGCCGGTTGAGCAGTACTTC. Its protein is CASSLDRPVEQYF. The chain employs TRBV5-1 and TRBJ2-7; D is possibly TRBD1 (5 bases). Germline-derived CDR1 and CDR2 are SGHRS and YFSETQ. V was cut by 0 bases and J by 7 bases, with 11 bases left in between. This CDR3 is 13 amino acids long.

The chain carries TRBV15 and TRBJ2-3; D might be TRBD2 (6 bases). Germline V gene data show CDR1 as LNHNV and CDR2 as YYDKDF (reference sequence). Trimming pared 1 base from V and 1 base from J, leaving 15 bases between. The CDR3 is made up of 17 amino acids. CDR3 sequence: CATSRARGLLGTDTQYF. The CDR3 nucleotides read TGTGCCACCAGCAGAGCGCGGGGCCTTCTGGGCACAGATACGCAGTATTTT.

This chain joins TRBV19 and TRBJ2-6, with 11 nucleotides matching TRBD1. This CDR3 is built from 15 residues. After removal of 8 bases from V and 0 bases from J, the junction contained 0 bases not matched to a gene. From germline, CDR1 is LNHDA and CDR2 SQIVND (reference sequence). CDR3 nucleotides: TGTGCCAGTGGGACAGGGGGCTCTGGGGCCAACGTCCTGACTTTC. Encoded protein: CASGTGGSGANVLTF.

The chain couples TRBV10-1 to TRBJ2-3, with 7 bases aligning to TRBD1. There are 14 residues in the CDR3. V lost 4 bases to trimming and J lost 2 bases; unmatched junction nucleotides: 3. Looked up from germline, CDR1 is WNHNN and CDR2 is SYGVQD (reference sequence). CDR3 sequence reads: CASSGDRDTDTQYF. As DNA, the CDR3 is TGCGCCAGCAGTGGCGACAGGGACACAGATACGCAGTATTTT.

The chain employs TRBV7-3 and TRBJ1-2; no clear D gene. Trimming stripped 2 bases from V and 0 bases from J, with 10 bases between. Germline loops: CDR1 SGHTA, CDR2 FQGTGA. This CDR3 comprises 15 residues. CDR3 region: CASSLGREANYGYTF. The CDR3 nucleotides are TGTGCCAGCAGCTTAGGAAGGGAGGCTAACTATGGCTACACCTTC.

The chain employs TRBV9 and TRBJ1-1; D might be TRBD1 (5 bases). V shed 0 bases and J shed 4 bases, with 10 bases lying between them. The CDR3 totals 14 residues. Germline lookup yields CDR1 SGDLS and CDR2 YYNGEE. The DNA for the CDR3 is TGTGCCAGCAGCGTAGGGGGGGTTAGCACTGAAGCTTTCTTT. Translating it yields CASSVGGVSTEAFF.

This clone was recorded only once. The chain's CDR3 is CASGFNEKLFF. The CDR3 DNA reads TGTGCCAGCGGCTTTAATGAAAAACTGTTTTTT. This rearrangement joins TRBV6-5 to TRBJ1-4, with D uncertain. Looked up from germline, CDR1 is MNHEY and CDR2 is SVGAGI. Trimming took off 8 bases at V and 4 bases at J, with 5 bases between the two ends. CDR3 length: 11 amino acids.

This chain uses TRBV14 with TRBJ1-1; D not resolved. CDR1 is SGHDN and CDR2 is FVKESK in the germline V gene. Trimming removed 4 bases from V and 10 bases from J, with 13 bases in between. This CDR3 has 12 amino acids. In nucleotides, the CDR3 is TGTGCCAGCAGCCCGGGGTTTTTAAGAGCTTTCTTT. Encoded protein: CASSPGFLRAFF.